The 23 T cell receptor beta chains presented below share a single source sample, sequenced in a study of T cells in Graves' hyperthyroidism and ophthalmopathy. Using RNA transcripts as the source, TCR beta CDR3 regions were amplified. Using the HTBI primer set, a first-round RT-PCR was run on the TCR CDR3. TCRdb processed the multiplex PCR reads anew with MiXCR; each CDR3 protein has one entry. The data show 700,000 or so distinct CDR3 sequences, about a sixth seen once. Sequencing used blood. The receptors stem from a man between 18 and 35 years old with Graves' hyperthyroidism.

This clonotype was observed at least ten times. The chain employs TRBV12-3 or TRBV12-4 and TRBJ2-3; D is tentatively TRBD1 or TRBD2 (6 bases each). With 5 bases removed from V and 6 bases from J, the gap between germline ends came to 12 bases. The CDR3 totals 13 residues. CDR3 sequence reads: CASSRGLGDTQYF. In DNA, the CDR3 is TGTGCCAGCAGTCGGGGGCTAGGGGATACGCAGTATTTT.

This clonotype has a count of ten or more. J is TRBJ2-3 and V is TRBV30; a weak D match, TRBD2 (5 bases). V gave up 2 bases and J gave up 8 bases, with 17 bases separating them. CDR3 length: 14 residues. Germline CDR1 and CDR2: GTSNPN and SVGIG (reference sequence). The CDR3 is CAWSILAKRGTQYF. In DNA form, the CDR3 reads TGTGCCTGGAGTATCCTAGCTAAACGCGGTACGCAGTATTTT.

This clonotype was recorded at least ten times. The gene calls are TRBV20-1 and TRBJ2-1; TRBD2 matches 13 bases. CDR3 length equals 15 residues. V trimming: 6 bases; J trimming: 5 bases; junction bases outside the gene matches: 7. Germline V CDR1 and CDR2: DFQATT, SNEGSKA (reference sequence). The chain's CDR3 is CSAADGLAGDNEQFF. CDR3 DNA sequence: TGCAGTGCAGCCGATGGACTAGCGGGAGACAATGAGCAGTTCTTC.

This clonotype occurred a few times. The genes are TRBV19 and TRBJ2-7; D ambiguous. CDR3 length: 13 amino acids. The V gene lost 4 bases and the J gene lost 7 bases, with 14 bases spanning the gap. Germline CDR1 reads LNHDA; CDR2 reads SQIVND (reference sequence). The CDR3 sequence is CASSNRVGEEQYF. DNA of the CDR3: TGTGCCAGTAGTAACCGGGTCGGAGAAGAGCAGTACTTC.

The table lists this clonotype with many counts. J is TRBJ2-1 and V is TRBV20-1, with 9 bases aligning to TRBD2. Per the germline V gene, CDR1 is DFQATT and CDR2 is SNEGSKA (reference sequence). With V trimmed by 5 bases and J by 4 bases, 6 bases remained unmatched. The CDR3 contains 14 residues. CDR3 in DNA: TGCAGTGCTCCATGGGCGGGAGGGTACAATGAGCAGTTCTTC. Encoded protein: CSAPWAGGYNEQFF.

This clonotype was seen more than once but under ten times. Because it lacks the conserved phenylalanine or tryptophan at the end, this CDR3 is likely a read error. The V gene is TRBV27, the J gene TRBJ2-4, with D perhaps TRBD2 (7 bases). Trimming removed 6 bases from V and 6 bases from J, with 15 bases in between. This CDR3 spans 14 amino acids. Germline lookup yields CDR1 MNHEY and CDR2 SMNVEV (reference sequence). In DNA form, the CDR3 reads TGTGCCAGCAGAGTTGAGAGGGGGGGAAACATTCAGTACTCC. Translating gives CASRVERGGNIQYS.

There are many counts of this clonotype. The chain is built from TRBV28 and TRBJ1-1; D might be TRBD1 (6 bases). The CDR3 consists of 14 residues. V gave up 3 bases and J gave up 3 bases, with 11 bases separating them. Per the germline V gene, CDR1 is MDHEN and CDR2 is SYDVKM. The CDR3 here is CASSFNTGYTEAFF. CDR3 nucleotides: TGTGCCAGCAGTTTCAACACAGGGTACACTGAAGCTTTCTTT.

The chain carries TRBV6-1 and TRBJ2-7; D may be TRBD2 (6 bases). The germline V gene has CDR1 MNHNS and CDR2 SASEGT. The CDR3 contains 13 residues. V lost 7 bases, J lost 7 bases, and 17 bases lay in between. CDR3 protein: CASTLQGLREQYF. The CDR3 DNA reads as TGTGCCAGCACTCTCCAGGGACTGAGGGAGCAGTACTTC.

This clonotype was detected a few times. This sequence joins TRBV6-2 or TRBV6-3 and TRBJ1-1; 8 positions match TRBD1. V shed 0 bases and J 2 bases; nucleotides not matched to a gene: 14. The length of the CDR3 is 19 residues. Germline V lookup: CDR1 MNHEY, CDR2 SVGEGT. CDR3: CASSYSTDRAQTVNTEAFF. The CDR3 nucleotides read TGTGCCAGCAGTTACTCGACGGACAGGGCTCAGACCGTCAACACTGAAGCTTTCTTT.

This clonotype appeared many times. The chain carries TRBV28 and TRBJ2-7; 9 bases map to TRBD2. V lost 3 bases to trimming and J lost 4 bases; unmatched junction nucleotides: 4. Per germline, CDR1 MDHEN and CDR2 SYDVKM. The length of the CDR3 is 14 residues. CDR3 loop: CASSLLAGIYEQYF. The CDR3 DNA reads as TGTGCCAGCAGTTTGCTAGCGGGAATATACGAGCAGTACTTC. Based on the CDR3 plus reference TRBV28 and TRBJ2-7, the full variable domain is DVKVTQSSRYLVKRTGEKVFLECVQDMDHENMFWYRQDPGLGLRLIYFSYDVKMKEKGDIPEGYSVSREKKERFSLILESASTNQTSMYLCASSLLAGIYEQYFGPGTRLTVT.

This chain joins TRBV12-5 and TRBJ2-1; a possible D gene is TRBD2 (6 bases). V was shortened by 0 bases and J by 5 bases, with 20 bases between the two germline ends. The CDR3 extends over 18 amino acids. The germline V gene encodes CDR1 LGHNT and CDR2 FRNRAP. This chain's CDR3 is CASGLVPVKRAKDNEQFF. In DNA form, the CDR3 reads TGTGCTAGTGGTTTGGTACCCGTAAAGCGGGCCAAGGACAATGAGCAGTTCTTC.

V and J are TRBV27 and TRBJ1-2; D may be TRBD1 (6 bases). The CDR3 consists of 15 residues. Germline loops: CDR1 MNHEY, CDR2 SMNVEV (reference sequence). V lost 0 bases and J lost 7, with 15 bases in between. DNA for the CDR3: TGTGCCAGCAGTTTATCGGGGGCGGGGGCAGGTGGCTACACCTTC. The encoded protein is CASSLSGAGAGGYTF.

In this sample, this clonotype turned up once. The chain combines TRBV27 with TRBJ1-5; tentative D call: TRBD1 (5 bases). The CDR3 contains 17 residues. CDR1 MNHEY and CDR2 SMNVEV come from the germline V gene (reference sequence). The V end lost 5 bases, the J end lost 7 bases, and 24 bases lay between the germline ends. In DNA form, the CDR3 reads TGTGCCAGCAGTCCCATCCGGGGGAGGATCGGAGGCCAGCCCCAGCATTTT. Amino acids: CASSPIRGRIGGQPQHF.

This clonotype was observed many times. CDR3 sequence reads: CASSYSPGSQPQHF. DNA for the CDR3: TGTGCCAGCAGTTACTCACCGGGGTCTCAGCCCCAGCATTTT. The genes are TRBV6-5 and TRBJ1-5; unclear D gene. The CDR3 has 14 residues. Trimming left V 0 bases short and J 6 bases short, with 9 bases between. Germline V gene lookup returns CDR1 MNHEY and CDR2 SVGAGI.

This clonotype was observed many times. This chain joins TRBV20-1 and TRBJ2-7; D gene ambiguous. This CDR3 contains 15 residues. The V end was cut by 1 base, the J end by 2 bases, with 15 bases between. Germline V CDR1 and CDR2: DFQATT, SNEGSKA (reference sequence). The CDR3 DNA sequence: TGCAGTGCTAGAGTACCCCGGTTTAGCCCCTACGAGCAGTACTTC. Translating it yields CSARVPRFSPYEQYF.

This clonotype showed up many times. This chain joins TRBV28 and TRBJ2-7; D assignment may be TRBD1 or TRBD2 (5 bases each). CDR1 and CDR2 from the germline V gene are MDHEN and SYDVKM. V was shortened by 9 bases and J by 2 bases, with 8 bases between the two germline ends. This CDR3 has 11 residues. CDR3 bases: TGTGCCAGGTGGGGGACCTACGAGCAGTACTTC. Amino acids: CARWGTYEQYF.

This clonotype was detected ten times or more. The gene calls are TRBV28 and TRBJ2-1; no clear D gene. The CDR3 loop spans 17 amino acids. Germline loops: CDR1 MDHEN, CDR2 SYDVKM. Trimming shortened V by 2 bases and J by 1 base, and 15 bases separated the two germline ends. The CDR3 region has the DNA TGTGCCAGCAGTTTACCCCGAACCGTCAGTTCCTACAATGAGCAGTTCTTC. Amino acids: CASSLPRTVSSYNEQFF.

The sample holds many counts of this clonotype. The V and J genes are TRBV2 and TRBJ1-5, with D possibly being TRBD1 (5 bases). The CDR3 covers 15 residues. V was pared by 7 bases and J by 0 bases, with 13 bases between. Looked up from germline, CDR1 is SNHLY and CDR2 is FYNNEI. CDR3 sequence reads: CASKTGLHSNQPQHF. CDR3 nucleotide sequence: TGTGCCAGCAAGACGGGACTTCATAGCAATCAGCCCCAGCATTTT.

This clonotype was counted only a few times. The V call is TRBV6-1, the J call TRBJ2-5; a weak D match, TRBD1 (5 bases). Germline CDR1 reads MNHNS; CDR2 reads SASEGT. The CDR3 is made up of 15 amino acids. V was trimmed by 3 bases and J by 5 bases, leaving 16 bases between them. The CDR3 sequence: CASSELTGKWETQYF. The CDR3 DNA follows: TGTGCCAGCAGTGAGCTTACAGGAAAGTGGGAGACCCAGTACTTC.

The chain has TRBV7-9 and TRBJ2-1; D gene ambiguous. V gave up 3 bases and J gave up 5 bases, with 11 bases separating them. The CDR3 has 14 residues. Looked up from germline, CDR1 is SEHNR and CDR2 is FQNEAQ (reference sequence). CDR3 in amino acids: CASSLGSKHNEQFF. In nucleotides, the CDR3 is TGTGCCAGCAGCTTGGGGTCCAAGCACAATGAGCAGTTCTTC.

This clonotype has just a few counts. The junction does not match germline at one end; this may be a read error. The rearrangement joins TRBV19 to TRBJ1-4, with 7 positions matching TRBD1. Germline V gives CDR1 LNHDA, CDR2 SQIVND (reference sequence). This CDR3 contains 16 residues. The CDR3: CASSLDTGTVNEELFF. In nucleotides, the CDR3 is TGTGCCAGTAGTCTAGACACCGGGACAGTAAATGAAGAACTGTTTTTT.

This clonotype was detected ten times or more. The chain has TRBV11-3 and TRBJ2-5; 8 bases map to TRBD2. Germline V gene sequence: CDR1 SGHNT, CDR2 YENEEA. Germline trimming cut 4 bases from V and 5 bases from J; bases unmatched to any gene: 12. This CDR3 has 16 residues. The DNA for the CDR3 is TGTGCCAGCAGCTGGGATGGGACTAGAAGGGAGGAGACCCAGTACTTC. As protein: CASSWDGTRREETQYF. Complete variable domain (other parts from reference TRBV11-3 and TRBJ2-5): EAGVVQSPRYKIIEKKQPVAFWCNPISGHNTLYWYLQNLGQGPELLIRYENEEAVDDSQLPKDRFSAERLKGVDSTLKIQPAELGDSAVYLCASSWDGTRREETQYFGPGTRLLVL.

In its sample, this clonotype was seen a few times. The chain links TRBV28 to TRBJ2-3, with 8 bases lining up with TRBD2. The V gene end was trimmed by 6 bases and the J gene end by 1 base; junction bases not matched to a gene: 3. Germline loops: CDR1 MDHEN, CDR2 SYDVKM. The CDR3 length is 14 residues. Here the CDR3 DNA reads TGTGCCAGCAGGGGACTAGGGGGCACAGATACGCAGTATTTT. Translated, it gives CASRGLGGTDTQYF.